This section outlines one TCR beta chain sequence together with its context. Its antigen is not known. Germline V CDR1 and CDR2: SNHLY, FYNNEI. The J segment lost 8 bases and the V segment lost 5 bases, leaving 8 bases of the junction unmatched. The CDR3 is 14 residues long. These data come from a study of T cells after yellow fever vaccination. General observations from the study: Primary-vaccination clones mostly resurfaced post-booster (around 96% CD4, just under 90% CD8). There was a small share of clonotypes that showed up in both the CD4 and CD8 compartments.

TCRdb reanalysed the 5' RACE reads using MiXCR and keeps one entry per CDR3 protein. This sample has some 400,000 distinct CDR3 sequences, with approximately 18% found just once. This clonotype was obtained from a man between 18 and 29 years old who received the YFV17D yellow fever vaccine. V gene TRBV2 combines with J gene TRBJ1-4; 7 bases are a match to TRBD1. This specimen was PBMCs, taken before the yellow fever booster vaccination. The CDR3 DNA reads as TGTGCCAGCAGTCGACGGGACAGCGTGGAAAAACTGTTTTTT. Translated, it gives CASSRRDSVEKLFF.